The clone carrying this T cell receptor (beta chain) was seen only a few times. These data belong to a study of cytomegalovirus exposure and HLA in healthy donors. V gave up 5 bases and J gave up 7 bases, with 10 bases separating them. CDR3 length: 12 residues. Germline V gene sequence: CDR1 SGHVS, CDR2 FQNEAQ. The primer mix had 60 Vbeta and 13 Jbeta primers. Clones were read by immunoSEQ multiplex PCR, and TCRdb kept only the in-frame ones, dropping some. The sample yields 60,000 to 75,000 clones, roughly 69% seen once. The receptor's source is a woman aged 50 to 65 in good health and CMV-seronegative. Sequenced material: PBMCs. V usage is TRBV7-8 and J usage is TRBJ2-3; tentatively, D is TRBD2 (5 bases). The CDR3 is CASSNRGYTQYF. The CDR3 bases are TGTGCCAGCAGCAATCGAGGGTATACGCAGTATTTT.